The clone carrying this TCR beta chain turned up a few times. Trimming removed 1 base at V and 3 bases at J, with 10 bases between. This CDR3 has 14 residues. Germline CDR1 is SGHRS and CDR2 is YFSETQ. The data stem from a study of cytomegalovirus exposure and HLA in healthy donors. For the study at large: HLA-typed donors were the source of about 85 million unique TCRs held in an early data release.

These donors, healthy bone marrow donors, were studied. The primer mix had 60 Vbeta and 13 Jbeta primers. Clones were read by immunoSEQ multiplex PCR, and TCRdb kept only the in-frame ones, dropping some. The data contain approximately 200,000 clones, about 83% of them seen just once; the ten biggest clones take up approximately 1.4%. This TCR was recovered from a girl aged 5-17 years in good health and CMV-seronegative. Material for sequencing was PBMCs. The chain carries TRBV5-1 and TRBJ1-1; D is unresolved. The CDR3 bases are TGCGCCAGCAGCTTGTATCGACACGACACTGAAGCTTTCTTT. Translating it yields CASSLYRHDTEAFF.